These 15 T cell receptor beta chains originate from one sample sequenced in a study of OX40 agonist ivuxolimab in advanced cancers. Profiling relied on immunoSEQ multiplex PCR, and the TCRdb table lists in-frame clones only, not all of them. The table records approximately 79,000 clones, around 87% of them present only once. The sample consisted of CD4+ or CD8+ T cells sorted from blood, taken in a trial of the OX40 agonist ivuxolimab. The origin of the receptors is an adult with an advanced solid tumor such as melanoma, head and neck, liver or kidney cancer.

The V call is TRBV5-1, the J call TRBJ1-2, with TRBD1 as a possible D gene (5 bases). Germline V CDR1 and CDR2: SGHRS, YFSETQ. This CDR3 contains 14 residues. Trimming cost V 1 base and J 4 bases, with 11 bases left between them. CDR3: CASSLMQGRYGYTF. DNA for the CDR3: TGCGCCAGCAGCTTGATGCAGGGACGCTATGGCTACACCTTC.

The DNA for the CDR3 is TGTGCCAGCAGTTCCTCCCAGGGGGGGTACTTC. Encoded protein: CASSSSQGGYF. V gene TRBV28 combines with J gene TRBJ2-7; the D gene is possibly TRBD1 (7 bases). The germline gives CDR1 MDHEN, CDR2 SYDVKM. The V end was cut by 4 bases, the J end by 12 bases, with 13 bases between. The CDR3 spans 11 residues.

This chain joins TRBV4-3 and TRBJ1-2; TRBD1 agrees at 8 bases. The CDR3 spans 18 residues. CDR1 LGHNA and CDR2 YSLEER come from the germline V gene. The V and J ends lost 4 bases and 7 bases, in that order; junction bases with no gene match: 20. Here the CDR3 DNA reads TGCGCCAGCAGCCGCTCGGTTGTCCCAGGGGGCGCTTCGGGTGGCTACACCTTC. It specifies CASSRSVVPGGASGGYTF.

This chain joins TRBV14 and TRBJ2-3; no clear D. From germline, CDR1 is SGHDN and CDR2 FVKESK. Trimming pared 2 bases from V and 0 bases from J, leaving 12 bases between. The CDR3 is 16 residues long. The CDR3 here is CASSQYKGRSTDTQYF. CDR3 coding DNA: TGTGCCAGCAGCCAATACAAAGGACGCAGCACAGATACGCAGTATTTT.

The chain has TRBV6-6 and TRBJ1-1; 9 nucleotides match TRBD1. Trimming at V came to 7 bases and at J to 2 bases, leaving 5 bases not matched to a gene. Germline CDR1 and CDR2: MNHNY and SVGAGI (reference sequence). The CDR3 is made up of 14 amino acids. This CDR3 is CASKLGQGNTEAFF. DNA for the CDR3: TGTGCCAGCAAATTGGGACAGGGTAACACTGAAGCTTTCTTT.

The chain is built from TRBV7-2 and TRBJ2-3, with TRBD2 matching 10 bases. The V gene end was trimmed by 3 bases and the J gene end by 6 bases; junction bases not matched to a gene: 9. Germline CDR1 and CDR2: SGHTA and FQGNSA. There are 16 residues in the CDR3. DNA of the CDR3: TGTGCCAGCAGCTTCAGAAGCGGGGGGGTACGGGATACGCAGTATTTT. Protein sequence: CASSFRSGGVRDTQYF.

The chain is built from TRBV7-2 and TRBJ1-2; tentative D call: TRBD1 (5 bases). The germline V gene encodes CDR1 SGHTA and CDR2 FQGNSA. The CDR3 runs 16 residues. Trimming took 6 bases from V and 4 from J, leaving 21 bases between them. The CDR3 nucleotides are TGTGCCAGCAGACCCGGCGGACCAGGGTCGGGCTATGGCTACACCTTC. It is translated as CASRPGGPGSGYGYTF.

This chain links TRBV6-1 with TRBJ1-2; D uncertain. Trimming pared 3 bases from V and 8 bases from J, leaving 16 bases between. Germline V lookup: CDR1 MNHNS, CDR2 SASEGT. The CDR3 has 14 amino acids. As DNA, the CDR3 is TGTGCCAGCAGTGAGCTCTCCGGGTTCAGAGGCTACACCTTC. Its translation is CASSELSGFRGYTF.

V is TRBV2 and J is TRBJ1-5; D is ambiguous. This CDR3 has 14 amino acids. Germline values: CDR1 SNHLY, CDR2 FYNNEI. Trimming took 7 bases from V and 3 from J, leaving 13 bases between them. CDR3 DNA: TGTGCCAGCACAAATGAAGGGAACAATCAGCCCCAGCATTTT. Translated, it gives CASTNEGNNQPQHF.

This clone was found a few times. J is TRBJ1-3 and V is TRBV6-5; D is unresolved. Trimming cost V 5 bases and J 5 bases, with 13 bases left between them. The CDR3 totals 14 residues. CDR1 MNHEY and CDR2 SVGAGI come from the germline V gene. In DNA form, the CDR3 reads TGTGCCAGCAGTCCGCCGGGTTCTAGAAACACCATATATTTT. Protein: CASSPPGSRNTIYF.

V is TRBV30 and J is TRBJ1-1, with 8 bases aligning to TRBD1. This CDR3 has 13 residues. With V trimmed by 0 bases and J by 5 bases, 2 bases remained unmatched. Germline V gene data show CDR1 as GTSNPN and CDR2 as SVGIG (reference sequence). CDR3 DNA sequence: TGTGCCTGGAGTGTGACAGGGGAAACTGAAGCTTTCTTT. Translating it yields CAWSVTGETEAFF.

CDR3 amino acids: CASSRDRGIEKLFF. The CDR3, as DNA: TGTGCCAGCAGCCGGGACAGGGGGATTGAAAAACTGTTTTTT. The rearrangement links TRBV14 to TRBJ1-4; 11 bases map to TRBD1. Per germline, CDR1 SGHDN and CDR2 FVKESK. The CDR3 totals 14 residues. V shed 4 bases and J 7 bases; nucleotides not matched to a gene: 2.

This chain uses TRBV6-6 with TRBJ2-7; 9 bases agree with TRBD1. Germline trimming cut 7 bases from V and 4 bases from J; bases unmatched to any gene: 11. Germline CDR1 reads MNHNY; CDR2 reads SVGAGI (reference sequence). The CDR3 is 15 residues long. CDR3 coding DNA: TGTGCCAGCAACCCAGGACAGGGGAGAGGGTACGAGCAGTACTTC. This sequence encodes CASNPGQGRGYEQYF.

The rearrangement links TRBV5-1 to TRBJ1-1; the D gene is possibly TRBD1 (5 bases). The CDR3 loop spans 13 amino acids. The V end lost 0 bases, the J end lost 7 bases, and 10 bases lay between the germline ends. Per the germline V gene, CDR1 is SGHRS and CDR2 is YFSETQ. The CDR3 spells CASSLAGRSEAFF. The CDR3 DNA sequence: TGCGCCAGCAGCTTGGCAGGGAGGAGTGAAGCTTTCTTT. The full variable domain, rest sourced from reference TRBV5-1 and TRBJ1-1, is KAGVTQTPRYLIKTRGQQVTLSCSPISGHRSVSWYQQTPGQGLQFLFEYFSETQRNKGNFPGRFSGRQFSNSRSEMNVSTLELGDSALYLCASSLAGRSEAFFGQGTRLTVV.

The gene calls are TRBV7-9 and TRBJ2-2, with TRBD1 identical over 9 bases. Germline V gives CDR1 SEHNR, CDR2 FQNEAQ (reference sequence). With V trimmed by 0 bases and J by 5 bases, 13 bases remained unmatched. The CDR3 runs 19 residues. CDR3 protein: CASSLAPSWDRVSTGELFF. The CDR3 nucleotides are TGTGCCAGCAGCTTAGCGCCTTCGTGGGACAGGGTATCAACCGGGGAGCTGTTTTTT.